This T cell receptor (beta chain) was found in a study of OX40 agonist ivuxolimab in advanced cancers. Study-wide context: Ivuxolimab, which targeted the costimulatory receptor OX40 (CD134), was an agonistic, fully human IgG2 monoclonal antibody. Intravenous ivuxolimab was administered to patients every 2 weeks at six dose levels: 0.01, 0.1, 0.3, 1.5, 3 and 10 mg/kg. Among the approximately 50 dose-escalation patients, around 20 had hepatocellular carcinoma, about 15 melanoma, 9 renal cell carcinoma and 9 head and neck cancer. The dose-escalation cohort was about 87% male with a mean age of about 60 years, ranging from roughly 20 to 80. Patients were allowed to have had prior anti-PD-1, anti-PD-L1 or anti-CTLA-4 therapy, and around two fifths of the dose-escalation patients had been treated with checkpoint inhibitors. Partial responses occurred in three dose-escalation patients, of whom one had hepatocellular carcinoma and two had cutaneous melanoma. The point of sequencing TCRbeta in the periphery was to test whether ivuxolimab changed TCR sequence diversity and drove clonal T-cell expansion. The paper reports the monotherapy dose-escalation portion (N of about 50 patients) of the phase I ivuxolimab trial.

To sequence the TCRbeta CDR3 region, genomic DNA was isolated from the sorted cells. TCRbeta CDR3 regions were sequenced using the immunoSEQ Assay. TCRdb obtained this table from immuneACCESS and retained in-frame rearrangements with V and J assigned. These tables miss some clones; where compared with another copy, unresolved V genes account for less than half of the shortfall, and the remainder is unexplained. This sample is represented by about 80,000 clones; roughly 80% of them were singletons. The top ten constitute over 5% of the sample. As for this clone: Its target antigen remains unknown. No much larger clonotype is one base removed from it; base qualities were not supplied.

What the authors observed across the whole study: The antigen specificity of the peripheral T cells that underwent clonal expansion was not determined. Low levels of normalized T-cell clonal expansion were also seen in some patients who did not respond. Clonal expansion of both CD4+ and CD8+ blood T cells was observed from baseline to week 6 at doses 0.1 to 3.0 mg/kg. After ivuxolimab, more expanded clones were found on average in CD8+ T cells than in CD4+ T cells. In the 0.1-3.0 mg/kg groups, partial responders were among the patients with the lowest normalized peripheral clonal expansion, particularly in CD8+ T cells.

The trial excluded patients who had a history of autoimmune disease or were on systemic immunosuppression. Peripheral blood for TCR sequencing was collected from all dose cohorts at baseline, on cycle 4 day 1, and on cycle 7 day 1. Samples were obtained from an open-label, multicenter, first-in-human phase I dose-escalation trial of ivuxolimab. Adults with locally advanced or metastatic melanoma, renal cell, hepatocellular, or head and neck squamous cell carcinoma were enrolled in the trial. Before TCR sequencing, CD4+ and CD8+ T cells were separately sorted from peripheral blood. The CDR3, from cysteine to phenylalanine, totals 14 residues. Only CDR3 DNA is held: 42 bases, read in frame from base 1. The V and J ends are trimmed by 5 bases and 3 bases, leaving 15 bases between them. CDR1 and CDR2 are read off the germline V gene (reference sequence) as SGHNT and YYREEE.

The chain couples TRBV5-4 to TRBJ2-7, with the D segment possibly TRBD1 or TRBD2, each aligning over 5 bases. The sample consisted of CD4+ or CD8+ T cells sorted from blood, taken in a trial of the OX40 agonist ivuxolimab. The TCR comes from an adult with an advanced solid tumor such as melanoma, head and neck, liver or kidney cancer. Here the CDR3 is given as CASSPGTEIYEQYF. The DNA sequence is TGTGCCAGCAGTCCCGGGACGGAAATCTACGAGCAGTACTTC.